These 27 T cell receptor beta chains share one sample of origin, sequenced in a study of blood T cell repertoires in COVID-19. The table came from immunoSEQ multiplex PCR; TCRdb's copy has only in-frame clones and leaves some out. The data show some 300,000 clones, around 91% seen once. The specimen was PBMCs or T cells enriched from blood (not recorded which). These receptors all come from a woman in her thirties or forties who had recovered from COVID-19.

The chain is built from TRBV19 and TRBJ2-7; 7 nucleotides line up with TRBD1. The CDR3 has 15 amino acids. Trimming took 3 bases from V and 2 from J; bases not matched to a gene: 7. The germline gives CDR1 LNHDA, CDR2 SQIVND (reference sequence). Written as DNA, the CDR3 is TGTGCCAGTAGTATGGAACAGGGGTCCCCCTACGAGCAGTACTTC. Translating it yields CASSMEQGSPYEQYF.

V usage is TRBV3-1 (or the pseudogene TRBV3-2) and J usage is TRBJ1-5; D gene unclear. CDR3 length equals 14 residues. The V end lost 6 bases, the J end lost 5 bases, and 14 bases lay between the germline ends. Germline assignment: CDR1 LGHDT and CDR2 YNNKEL (reference sequence). The CDR3 DNA sequence: TGTGCCAGCAGTCCAGGCCCGCGGGATCAGCCCCAGCATTTT. Amino acids: CASSPGPRDQPQHF.

The chain is built from TRBV19 and TRBJ2-7; weak D call: TRBD2 (6 bases). The CDR3 is 15 residues long. Trimming cost V 3 bases and J 5 bases, with 17 bases left between them. Germline loops: CDR1 LNHDA, CDR2 SQIVND (reference sequence). The CDR3 loop is CASSIPPPGSHEQYF. The CDR3 DNA is TGTGCCAGTAGTATTCCCCCCCCCGGGAGCCACGAGCAGTACTTC.

The chain joins TRBV7-9 to TRBJ2-7; 7 bases map to TRBD2. CDR1 SEHNR and CDR2 FQNEAQ come from the germline V gene (reference sequence). The CDR3 has 14 amino acids. The V segment lost 5 bases and the J segment 0 bases; nucleotides outside the gene matches: 4. The CDR3 reads CASSPGGSSYEQYF. CDR3 bases: TGTGCCAGCAGCCCCGGGGGGAGCTCCTACGAGCAGTACTTC.

The rearrangement links TRBV7-2 to TRBJ2-1; 8 nucleotides agree with TRBD2. The CDR3 totals 16 residues. After removal of 2 bases from V and 7 bases from J, the junction contained 10 bases not matched to a gene. Germline V gene sequence: CDR1 SGHTA, CDR2 FQGNSA. This chain's CDR3 is CASSLRNGGAGNEQFF. The DNA of the CDR3 is TGTGCCAGCAGCTTAAGGAACGGGGGGGCTGGGAATGAGCAGTTCTTC.

This chain uses TRBV5-6 with TRBJ1-2, with D possibly being TRBD1 (6 bases). Trimming cost V 1 base and J 7 bases, with 11 bases left between them. Germline CDR1 is SGHDT and CDR2 is YYEEEE. CDR3 length equals 13 residues. CDR3 sequence (DNA): TGTGCCAGCAGCTTGTTGGGGGCTGGTGGCTACACCTTC. It codes for CASSLLGAGGYTF.

CDR3 sequence (DNA): TGTGCCAGCAGCTTACCTAGCGGTATGTCCTGGGGCTACGAGCAGTACTTC. Protein product: CASSLPSGMSWGYEQYF. The V and J genes are TRBV7-2 and TRBJ2-7; 7 nucleotides line up with TRBD2. Trimming took 2 bases from V and 3 from J; bases not matched to a gene: 13. The length of the CDR3 is 17 residues. In germline, CDR1 is SGHTA, CDR2 FQGNSA.

This chain uses TRBV12-3 or TRBV12-4 with TRBJ2-7; possible D gene TRBD1, 6 bases. Trimming shortened V by 7 bases and J by 4 bases, and 14 bases separated the two germline ends. The CDR3 is 13 amino acids. CDR3 loop: CASTWWGQYEQYF. The CDR3, as DNA: TGTGCCAGCACCTGGTGGGGGCAGTACGAGCAGTACTTC.

The V gene is TRBV7-2, the J gene TRBJ2-7; TRBD1 aligns across 12 bases. Trimming removed 4 bases from V and 6 bases from J; junction bases left unmatched: 7. Germline values: CDR1 SGHTA, CDR2 FQGNSA. The CDR3 length is 15 residues. CDR3 nucleotides: TGTGCCAGCAGCTACCCGGGACAGGGGGCTGGCGAGCAGTACTTC. It is translated as CASSYPGQGAGEQYF.

This clone showed up just once. Here the CDR3 reads CASSGTGGAGNTIYF. The CDR3 DNA is TGTGCCAGTAGTGGGACAGGGGGCGCTGGAAACACCATATATTTT. The chain uses TRBV19 and TRBJ1-3; TRBD1 matches 12 bases. The length of the CDR3 is 15 residues. Germline CDR1 is LNHDA and CDR2 is SQIVND (reference sequence). After removal of 5 bases from V and 2 bases from J, the junction contained 1 base not matched to a gene.

This rearrangement joins TRBV28 to TRBJ1-5; D gene uncertain. The CDR3 is 16 residues long. The V gene lost 3 bases and the J gene lost 4 bases, with 16 bases spanning the gap. Germline V lookup: CDR1 MDHEN, CDR2 SYDVKM. The CDR3, as DNA: TGTGCCAGCAGTTTGTTGGAGACGCACACAAATCAGCCCCAGCATTTT. The encoded protein is CASSLLETHTNQPQHF. Combining the CDR3 with reference TRBV28 and TRBJ1-5 gives the whole variable domain DVKVTQSSRYLVKRTGEKVFLECVQDMDHENMFWYRQDPGLGLRLIYFSYDVKMKEKGDIPEGYSVSREKKERFSLILESASTNQTSMYLCASSLLETHTNQPQHFGDGTRLSIL.

The V call is TRBV9, the J call TRBJ1-4; D is uncertain. The V gene lost 0 bases and the J gene lost 0 bases, with 3 bases spanning the gap. The CDR3 spans 14 residues. The germline gives CDR1 SGDLS, CDR2 YYNGEE. CDR3 nucleotides: TGTGCCAGCAGCGTAGTAGCAACTAATGAAAAACTGTTTTTT. Encoded protein: CASSVVATNEKLFF. Complete variable domain (other parts from reference TRBV9 and TRBJ1-4): DSGVTQTPKHLITATGQRVTLRCSPRSGDLSVYWYQQSLDQGLQFLIQYYNGEERAKGNILERFSAQQFPDLHSELNLSSLELGDSALYFCASSVVATNEKLFFGSGTQLSVL.

This clone was picked up a small number of times. The V and J genes are TRBV6-5 and TRBJ2-7; 8 bases are a match to TRBD2. CDR1 and CDR2 (germline): MNHEY, SVGAGI. Trimming cost V 2 bases and J 5 bases; bases outside gene matches: 11. The CDR3 totals 16 residues. In DNA, the CDR3 is TGTGCCAGCAGTTACATGGGACTAGAAGTCTTGAACGAGCAGTACTTC. Protein: CASSYMGLEVLNEQYF.

The gene calls are TRBV11-2 and TRBJ1-1; TRBD1 is a possible D gene (5 bases). The V and J ends lost 4 bases and 8 bases respectively, with 17 bases between them. CDR1 is SGHAT and CDR2 is FQNNGV in the germline V gene. The CDR3 spans 14 residues. CDR3 region: CASSSLREGREAFF. The DNA for the CDR3 is TGTGCCAGCAGCTCCCTCAGGGAGGGGCGAGAAGCTTTCTTT.

This clone was detected only once. V is TRBV11-3 and J is TRBJ2-7; 7 bases match TRBD1. The CDR3 length is 14 residues. V dropped 5 bases and J dropped 5; count of bases not matched to a gene: 9. CDR1 and CDR2 from the germline V gene are SGHNT and YENEEA. CDR3 sequence (DNA): TGTGCCAGCAGCAAAGGGGGCCGGGGCCACGAGCAGTACTTC. Translation gives CASSKGGRGHEQYF.

This chain uses TRBV7-6 with TRBJ2-7, with D possibly being TRBD1 (7 bases). This CDR3 spans 14 amino acids. The V and J ends lost 4 bases and 6 bases respectively, with 16 bases between them. Germline V gene lookup returns CDR1 SGHVS and CDR2 FNYEAQ. The CDR3 spells CASSSGRGDFEQYF. CDR3 nucleotides: TGTGCCAGCAGCTCAGGCAGGGGGGATTTCGAGCAGTACTTC.

This clone was recorded a few times. The chain has TRBV28 and TRBJ2-7; 10 bases are shared with TRBD1. Trimming removed 5 bases from V and 4 bases from J; junction bases left unmatched: 5. The germline V gene has CDR1 MDHEN and CDR2 SYDVKM. CDR3 length: 14 amino acids. This CDR3 reads CASSATGGGYEQYF. CDR3 sequence (DNA): TGTGCCAGCAGTGCGACAGGGGGCGGTTACGAGCAGTACTTC.

The chain carries TRBV29-1 and TRBJ2-1; TRBD2 aligns across 10 bases. V lost 5 bases, J lost 6 bases, and 7 bases stayed unmatched. The CDR3 covers 14 residues. Per germline, CDR1 SQVTM and CDR2 ANQGSEA. In DNA form, the CDR3 reads TGCAGCGTTCCACTAGCGGGGATACCCAATGAGCAGTTCTTC. Its protein product is CSVPLAGIPNEQFF.

The chain carries TRBV10-2 and TRBJ2-1; 13 nucleotides align to TRBD2. Germline V gives CDR1 WSHSY, CDR2 SAAADI. Unmatched junction bases numbered 5, after V lost 4 bases and J lost 8 bases. The CDR3 is made up of 15 amino acids. The CDR3 reads CASSATSGGAHEQFF. The CDR3 coding sequence is TGCGCCAGCAGTGCAACTAGCGGGGGGGCCCATGAGCAGTTCTTC.

The chain recombines TRBV20-1 with TRBJ2-5, with 9 bases that match TRBD2. The CDR3 spans 15 residues. CDR1 and CDR2 (germline): DFQATT, SNEGSKA (reference sequence). J lost 5 bases, V lost 3 bases, and 10 bases had no gene match. The CDR3 here is CSASGLAGASETQYF. CDR3 coding DNA: TGCAGTGCTAGTGGATTAGCGGGAGCTTCGGAGACCCAGTACTTC.

This clone was detected once. V is TRBV5-1 and J is TRBJ1-5, with 7 bases aligning to TRBD1. The CDR3 covers 15 residues. Germline loops: CDR1 SGHRS, CDR2 YFSETQ. Unmatched junction bases numbered 2, after V lost 1 base and J lost 1 base. The CDR3 nucleotides read TGCGCCAGCAGCTTGACAGGGGCGAGCAATCAGCCCCAGCATTTT. Its protein product is CASSLTGASNQPQHF.

The chain uses TRBV6-6 and TRBJ1-1; D ambiguous. Germline V gene data show CDR1 as MNHNY and CDR2 as SVGAGI (reference sequence). The CDR3 length is 15 residues. With 0 bases removed from V and 3 bases from J, the gap between germline ends came to 11 bases. The CDR3 spells CASSYSILTYTEAFF. The CDR3 DNA sequence: TGTGCCAGCAGTTACTCAATACTTACCTACACTGAAGCTTTCTTT.

V usage is TRBV6-1 and J usage is TRBJ1-2; D is undetermined. Trimming left V 0 bases short and J 7 bases short, with 9 bases between. Germline values: CDR1 MNHNS, CDR2 SASEGT. The CDR3 contains 13 residues. CDR3 protein: CASSEAFEGGYTF. CDR3 nucleotides: TGTGCCAGCAGTGAAGCGTTCGAGGGTGGCTACACCTTC.

V is TRBV14 and J is TRBJ2-5; perhaps TRBD1 as D (6 bases). Germline V gene sequence: CDR1 SGHDN, CDR2 FVKESK. The V and J ends lost 2 bases and 1 base respectively, with 14 bases between them. This CDR3 has 16 amino acids. CDR3: CASSQYRGYLQETQYF. The CDR3 DNA reads as TGTGCCAGCAGCCAATATAGGGGGTATCTCCAAGAGACCCAGTACTTC.

This clone was found once. CDR3 sequence: CASSFQASSSYNEQFF. In DNA, the CDR3 is TGTGCCAGCAGCTTCCAAGCGTCAAGCTCCTACAATGAGCAGTTCTTC. The gene calls are TRBV7-6 and TRBJ2-1; D remains unclear. With 3 bases removed from V and 0 bases from J, the gap between germline ends came to 12 bases. The CDR3 sequence is 16 residues long. CDR1 is SGHVS and CDR2 is FNYEAQ in the germline V gene. The full variable domain, in which reference TRBV7-6 and TRBJ2-1 provide the parts outside the CDR3, is GAGVSQSPRYKVTKRGQDVALRCDPISGHVSLYWYRQALGQGPEFLTYFNYEAQQDKSGLPNDRFSAERPEGSISTLTIQRTEQRDSAMYRCASSFQASSSYNEQFFGPGTRLTVL.

This chain links TRBV9 with TRBJ1-2; no clear D. Germline loops: CDR1 SGDLS, CDR2 YYNGEE. The CDR3 covers 17 residues. Trimming shortened V by 4 bases and J by 7 bases, and 26 bases separated the two germline ends. The CDR3 loop reads CASSPKGLLTPRGGYTF. The CDR3 nucleotides read TGTGCCAGCAGCCCTAAAGGCCTCCTCACGCCGCGAGGTGGCTACACCTTC.

This clone was seen a single time. The chain links TRBV30 to TRBJ1-1; no clear D gene. V was pared by 5 bases and J by 5 bases, with 21 bases between. Germline V gene sequence: CDR1 GTSNPN, CDR2 SVGIG (reference sequence). The CDR3 totals 15 residues. In nucleotides, the CDR3 is TGTGCCTGGGTCCCCCCCGAAGGAGTTGGGACTGAAGCTTTCTTT. Amino acids: CAWVPPEGVGTEAFF. Filled out from reference TRBV30 and TRBJ1-1, the complete variable domain reads SQTIHQWPATLVQPVGSPLSLECTVEGTSNPNLYWYRQAAGRGLQLLFYSVGIGQISSEVPQNLSASRPQDRQFILSSKKLLLSDSGFYLCAWVPPEGVGTEAFFGQGTRLTVV.